Listed below are T cell receptor beta chains from one sample, sequenced in a study of PD-1 blockade in classical Hodgkin lymphoma. Assay used: immunoSEQ multiplex PCR; TCRdb lists only in-frame clones, some missing. The sample has more than 20,000 clones; approximately 68% are singletons. The sample here was CD4+ T cells from blood, taken before the fourth cycle of nivolumab. These receptors were taken from a human donor with classical Hodgkin lymphoma. The CDR3 runs from the conserved cysteine through the conserved F or W. A D gene is named only where the DNA matches it firmly. Clone size is stated in some rows and not others, as once, few, many or a class when expanded.

v_call	j_call	clone_size	d_call	cdr3_aa	cdr3_nt
TRBV6-1	TRBJ2-2	NA	NA	CASRRGGELFF	TGTGCCAGCAGGCGAGGAGGGGAGCTGTTTTTT
TRBV18	TRBJ1-5	NA	TRBD1	CASSPGGQGFQPQHF	TGTGCCAGCTCACCTGGGGGACAGGGTTTTCAGCCCCAGCATTTT
TRBV7-2	TRBJ2-2	once	TRBD2	CASSLVRGGTGELFF	TGTGCCAGCAGCTTAGTACGGGGGGGCACCGGGGAGCTGTTTTTT
TRBV21-1	TRBJ2-5	NA	NA	CASSKEEGQETQYF	TGTGCCAGCAGCAAAGAGGAGGGCCAAGAGACCCAGTACTTC
TRBV2	TRBJ1-5	NA	NA	CASSEGRGSNQPQHF	TGTGCCAGCAGTGAAGGCAGGGGAAGCAATCAGCCCCAGCATTTT
TRBV6-6	TRBJ1-6	NA	TRBD1	CASSVQGDSPLHF	TGTGCCAGCAGTGTACAGGGGGACTCACCCCTCCACTTT
TRBV5-1	TRBJ2-7	NA	TRBD1	CASSFQGAGYEQYF	TGCGCCAGCAGCTTCCAGGGGGCTGGGTACGAGCAGTACTTC
TRBV28	TRBJ1-6	NA	NA	CASSSPSGESSPLHF	TGTGCCAGCAGTTCACCTTCCGGGGAAAGTTCACCCCTCCACTTT
TRBV4-3	TRBJ2-7	once	TRBD1	CASSQDRTGVYEQYF	TGCGCCAGCAGCCAAGATCGGACAGGGGTGTACGAGCAGTACTTC
TRBV7-8	TRBJ1-1	NA	NA	CASSLGQLLMNTEAFF	TGTGCCAGCAGCTTGGGTCAACTACTCATGAACACTGAAGCTTTCTTT
TRBV7-9	TRBJ1-2	few	NA	CASSLGETGGYTF	TGTGCCAGCAGCTTAGGGGAAACGGGTGGCTACACCTTC
TRBV5-4	TRBJ1-2	NA	NA	CASSLVFGQLYGYTF	TGTGCCAGCAGCTTGGTTTTTGGGCAGCTCTATGGCTACACCTTC
TRBV11-3	TRBJ2-1	NA	TRBD2	CASSLWRGEQFF	TGTGCCAGCAGCTTGTGGCGGGGGGAGCAGTTCTTC
TRBV5-6	TRBJ2-4	once	TRBD1	CASSFGQGEYIQYF	TGTGCCAGCAGCTTTGGACAGGGGGAATACATTCAGTACTTC
TRBV4-1	TRBJ2-1	few	NA	CASSLGLGSYNEQFF	TGCGCCAGCAGCCTCGGACTGGGATCCTACAATGAGCAGTTCTTC
TRBV2	TRBJ2-5	NA	NA	CASSIEEAQYF	TGTGCCAGCAGTATAGAAGAGGCCCAGTACTTC
TRBV7-2	TRBJ2-7	medium-sized	TRBD2	CASSLRLAGVQYF	TGTGCCAGCAGTCTCCGACTAGCGGGGGTGCAGTACTTC
TRBV30	TRBJ2-5	NA	NA	CAGENRGGGTQYF	TGTGCCGGGGAGAACAGGGGAGGGGGGACCCAGTACTTC
TRBV5-6	TRBJ2-3	NA	TRBD1	CASSSGTVGDTQYF	TGTGCCAGCAGCTCTGGGACAGTGGGAGATACGCAGTATTTT
TRBV25-1	TRBJ2-2	NA	NA	CASSEYLDGNTGELFF	TGTGCCAGCAGTGAATACTTGGACGGTAACACCGGGGAGCTGTTTTTT
TRBV28	TRBJ1-6	few	TRBD1	CASSLGTGTYNSPLHF	TGTGCCAGCAGTCTAGGGACAGGAACATATAATTCACCCCTCCACTTT
TRBV6-1	TRBJ2-7	NA	NA	CASSRDAAYEQYF	TGTGCCAGCAGCAGGGACGCCGCCTACGAGCAGTACTTC
TRBV7-2	TRBJ2-5	NA	NA	CASNQGGGQETQYF	TGTGCCAGCAACCAAGGGGGGGGGCAAGAGACCCAGTACTTC
TRBV2	TRBJ1-1	few	NA	CASSEGGRATTEAFF	TGTGCCAGCAGTGAAGGGGGCAGGGCGACGACTGAAGCTTTCTTT
TRBV5-6	TRBJ2-2	NA	TRBD1	CASSLQGQGAGELFF	TGTGCCAGCAGCCTACAGGGACAGGGGGCCGGGGAGCTGTTTTTT
TRBV6-5	TRBJ2-7	few	NA	CASRTEYEQYF	TGTGCCAGCCGGACAGAATACGAGCAGTACTTC
TRBV28	TRBJ2-3	NA	NA	CASSFSEEHVSTDTQYF	TGTGCCAGCAGTTTCTCTGAGGAGCACGTAAGCACAGATACGCAGTATTTT
TRBV7-2	TRBJ1-1	NA	NA	CASRKRDLGWTEAFF	TGTGCCAGCAGGAAGAGGGACTTGGGGTGGACTGAAGCTTTCTTT
TRBV2	TRBJ2-2	NA	NA	CASSARGVGTGELFF	TGTGCCAGCAGCGCCAGGGGGGTGGGCACCGGGGAGCTGTTTTTT
TRBV6-6	TRBJ1-1	NA	NA	CASSYRAMLLNTEAFF	TGTGCCAGCAGTTACAGGGCTATGTTATTGAACACTGAAGCTTTCTTT
TRBV2	TRBJ2-7	few	TRBD1	CASRLSTGVAYEQYF	TGTGCCAGCAGGCTATCCACAGGGGTTGCCTACGAGCAGTACTTC
TRBV19	TRBJ1-5	NA	NA	CASSIELRQPQHF	TGTGCCAGTAGTATCGAGTTGCGACAGCCCCAGCATTTT
TRBV7-2	TRBJ1-6	NA	NA	CASSLSPQGSNSPLHF	TGTGCCAGCAGCTTAAGTCCCCAGGGTAGCAATTCACCCCTCCACTTT
TRBV20-1	TRBJ2-5	NA	NA	CSAYSPRTQYF	TGCAGTGCTTACTCCCCCCGGACCCAGTACTTC
TRBV7-2	TRBJ1-6	NA	NA	CASSFLKGFYNSPLHF	TGTGCCAGCAGCTTCCTAAAGGGGTTCTATAATTCACCCCTCCACTTT
TRBV28	TRBJ2-7	NA	TRBD1	CASSLDRGPYEQYF	TGTGCCAGCAGTTTAGACAGGGGCCCCTACGAGCAGTACTTC
TRBV10-2	TRBJ2-1	NA	NA	CASSEQGANEQFF	TGCGCCAGCAGTGAACAGGGCGCCAATGAGCAGTTCTTC
TRBV6-4	TRBJ2-1	NA	NA	CASSNTNYNEQFF	TGTGCCAGCAGCAACACGAACTACAATGAGCAGTTCTTC
TRBV19	TRBJ2-1	NA	TRBD2	CASSASGGAYEQFF	TGTGCCAGTAGTGCTAGCGGGGGGGCATATGAGCAGTTCTTC
TRBV19	TRBJ1-1	NA	NA	CASIGVGEAFF	TGTGCCAGTATTGGGGTTGGGGAAGCTTTCTTT
TRBV6-5	TRBJ1-2	NA	TRBD1	CASSPDRTAYGYTF	TGTGCCAGCAGCCCGGACAGGACCGCCTATGGCTACACCTTC
TRBV6-4	TRBJ2-3	NA	TRBD2	CASSKGDYIATDTQYF	TGTGCCAGCAGCAAAGGGGACTATATAGCCACAGATACGCAGTATTTT
TRBV6-1	TRBJ2-7	NA	NA	CASRFDSEQYF	TGTGCCAGCAGATTTGACAGCGAGCAGTACTTC
TRBV18	TRBJ2-3	once	TRBD2	CASSPKTSGGTDTQYF	TGTGCCAGCTCACCGAAGACTAGCGGGGGGACAGATACGCAGTATTTT
TRBV5-1	TRBJ2-3	NA	NA	CASSWGRGLSTDTQYF	TGCGCCAGCAGCTGGGGGCGAGGACTCAGCACAGATACGCAGTATTTT
TRBV5-1	TRBJ2-3	NA	NA	CASVLSPTGADTQYF	TGCGCCAGCGTACTATCCCCCACGGGCGCAGATACGCAGTATTTT
TRBV19	TRBJ2-3	NA	TRBD1	CASRMGQGVADTQYF	TGTGCCAGTAGAATGGGTCAGGGGGTTGCAGATACGCAGTATTTT
TRBV30	TRBJ1-1	NA	NA	CAWNAMDTLNTEAFF	TGTGCCTGGAATGCAATGGACACTTTGAACACTGAAGCTTTCTTT
TRBV7-2	TRBJ1-4	NA	NA	CASSFSGHGNEKLFF	TGTGCCAGCAGCTTTAGTGGGCACGGTAATGAAAAACTGTTTTTT
TRBV6-5	TRBJ2-2	once	TRBD1	CAARDRVSAGELFF	TGTGCCGCCCGGGACAGGGTTTCCGCCGGGGAGCTGTTTTTT
TRBV7-8	TRBJ2-7	NA	NA	CASSLDSGPSYEQYF	TGTGCCAGCAGCTTAGACAGCGGACCGTCCTACGAGCAGTACTTC
TRBV21-1	TRBJ2-5	NA	NA	CASSKALFGGEQETQYF	TGTGCCAGCAGCAAAGCGCTATTTGGCGGGGAGCAAGAGACCCAGTACTTC
TRBV29-1	TRBJ1-3	NA	TRBD1	CSAAYSTGGIGTIYF	TGCAGCGCAGCATACTCGACAGGGGGAATAGGGACCATATATTTT
TRBV15	TRBJ1-1	once	NA	CATSRERDTEAFF	TGTGCCACCAGCAGGGAAAGGGACACTGAAGCTTTCTTT
TRBV4-3	TRBJ2-3	NA	TRBD2	CASSRLAGGQDTQYF	TGCGCCAGCAGCCGGTTAGCGGGGGGGCAAGATACGCAGTATTTT
TRBV14	TRBJ1-6	NA	NA	CASSQDLGSPLHF	TGTGCCAGCAGCCAAGATCTGGGTTCACCCCTCCACTTT
TRBV20-1	TRBJ2-5	once	NA	CSTTTKETQYF	TGCAGTACGACGACCAAAGAGACCCAGTACTTC